This is a list of T cell receptor beta chains from one sample in a study of shared clonotypes between healthy human individuals. Clones were sequenced by immunoSEQ multiplex PCR, and TCRdb holds only the in-frame ones, with some missing. This table holds some 2.1 million clones, about 95% found once. The sequencing sample was made of naive CD8+ T cells sorted from blood. The receptors stem from a man between 18 and 29 years old in good health. Both conserved end residues are part of each CDR3. Each record gives: D gene, clone size, J gene, V gene, CDR3 protein, CDR3 DNA. The D gene is left open where the match is weak. A clone size is listed for some rows: how often the clone was seen (once, few, many), or a class if it is expanded.

d_gene: TRBD2; abundance: -; j_gene: TRBJ2-1; v_gene: TRBV28; CDR3aa: CASSLLGGDNEQFF; CDR3nt: TGTGCCAGCAGTTTATTGGGGGGGGACAATGAGCAGTTCTTC
d_gene: TRBD2; abundance: -; j_gene: TRBJ2-7; v_gene: TRBV4-3; CDR3aa: CASSQDRASGTDYEQYF; CDR3nt: TGCGCCAGCAGCCAAGATAGGGCTAGCGGGACAGACTACGAGCAGTACTTC
d_gene: -; abundance: -; j_gene: TRBJ2-7; v_gene: TRBV7-8; CDR3aa: CASSWRGQSSYEQYF; CDR3nt: TGTGCCAGCAGCTGGCGGGGACAGTCCTCCTACGAGCAGTACTTC
d_gene: -; abundance: -; j_gene: TRBJ2-1; v_gene: TRBV4-3; CDR3aa: CASSQDHILYNEQFF; CDR3nt: TGCGCCAGCAGCCAAGATCATATACTTTACAATGAGCAGTTCTTC
d_gene: -; abundance: -; j_gene: TRBJ2-7; v_gene: TRBV9; CDR3aa: CASSVDEATYEQYF; CDR3nt: TGTGCCAGCAGCGTAGATGAGGCGACCTACGAGCAGTACTTC
d_gene: -; abundance: -; j_gene: TRBJ2-3; v_gene: TRBV2; CDR3aa: CASSVRGDTQYF; CDR3nt: TGTGCCAGCAGCGTAAGGGGGGATACGCAGTATTTT
d_gene: TRBD1; abundance: -; j_gene: TRBJ1-5; v_gene: TRBV6-5; CDR3aa: CAIWTGIDLPQHF; CDR3nt: TGTGCCATATGGACAGGGATAGATCTGCCCCAGCATTTT
d_gene: TRBD1; abundance: -; j_gene: TRBJ1-2; v_gene: TRBV9; CDR3aa: CASSLTGDGYTF; CDR3nt: TGTGCCAGCAGCTTGACAGGGGATGGCTACACCTTC
d_gene: -; abundance: -; j_gene: TRBJ1-2; v_gene: TRBV6-6; CDR3aa: CASSYSEVNYGYTF; CDR3nt: TGTGCCAGCAGTTACTCGGAGGTTAACTATGGCTACACCTTC
d_gene: -; abundance: -; j_gene: TRBJ2-7; v_gene: TRBV27; CDR3aa: CASSLHGDFSYEQYF; CDR3nt: TGTGCCAGCAGTTTACACGGGGACTTCTCCTACGAGCAGTACTTC
d_gene: -; abundance: few; j_gene: TRBJ2-4; v_gene: TRBV10-3; CDR3aa: CAIRDEGFGKNIQYF; CDR3nt: TGTGCCATCCGAGATGAGGGTTTCGGTAAAAACATTCAGTACTTC
d_gene: -; abundance: -; j_gene: TRBJ1-2; v_gene: TRBV15; CDR3aa: CATSRDGGRRGYTF; CDR3nt: TGTGCCACCAGCAGAGATGGGGGGCGAAGAGGCTACACCTTC
d_gene: TRBD2; abundance: -; j_gene: TRBJ2-7; v_gene: TRBV4-1; CDR3aa: CASSQLAGGSYEQYF; CDR3nt: TGCGCCAGCAGCCAGCTAGCGGGAGGGTCCTACGAGCAGTACTTC
d_gene: TRBD1; abundance: -; j_gene: TRBJ1-5; v_gene: TRBV4-1; CDR3aa: CASSQAGGLDSNQPQHF; CDR3nt: TGCGCCAGCAGCCAAGCAGGGGGACTGGATAGCAATCAGCCCCAGCATTTT
d_gene: -; abundance: -; j_gene: TRBJ1-2; v_gene: TRBV6-6; CDR3aa: CASSYAEGTYGYTF; CDR3nt: TGTGCCAGCAGTTACGCTGAGGGGACCTATGGCTACACCTTC
d_gene: -; abundance: -; j_gene: TRBJ2-1; v_gene: TRBV4-3; CDR3aa: CASSQGPVSSYNEQFF; CDR3nt: TGCGCCAGCAGCCAAGGCCCCGTTAGCTCCTACAATGAGCAGTTCTTC